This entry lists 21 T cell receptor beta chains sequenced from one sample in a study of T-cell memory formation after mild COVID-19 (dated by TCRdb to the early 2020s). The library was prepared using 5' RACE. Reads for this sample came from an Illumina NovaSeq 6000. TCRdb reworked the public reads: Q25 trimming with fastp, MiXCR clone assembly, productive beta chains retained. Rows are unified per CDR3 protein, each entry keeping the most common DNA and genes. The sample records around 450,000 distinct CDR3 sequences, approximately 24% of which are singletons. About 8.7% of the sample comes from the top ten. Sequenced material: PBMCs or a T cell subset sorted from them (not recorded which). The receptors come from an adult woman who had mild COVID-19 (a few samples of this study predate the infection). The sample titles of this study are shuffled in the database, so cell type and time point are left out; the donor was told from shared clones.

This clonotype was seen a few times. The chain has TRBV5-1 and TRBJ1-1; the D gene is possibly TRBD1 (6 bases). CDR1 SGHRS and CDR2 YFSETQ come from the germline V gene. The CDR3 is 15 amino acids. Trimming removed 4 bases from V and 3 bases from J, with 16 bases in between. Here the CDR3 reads CASSPLQGGHTEAFF. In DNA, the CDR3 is TGCGCCAGCAGCCCTTTACAGGGAGGGCACACTGAAGCTTTCTTT.

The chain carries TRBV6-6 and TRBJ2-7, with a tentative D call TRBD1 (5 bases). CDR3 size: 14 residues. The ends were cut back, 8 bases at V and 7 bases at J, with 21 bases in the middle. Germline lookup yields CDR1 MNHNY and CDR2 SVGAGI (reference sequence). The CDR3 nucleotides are TGTGCCAGCGGTCAGGGATCCCTTGGGGTGGAGCAGTACTTC. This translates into CASGQGSLGVEQYF.

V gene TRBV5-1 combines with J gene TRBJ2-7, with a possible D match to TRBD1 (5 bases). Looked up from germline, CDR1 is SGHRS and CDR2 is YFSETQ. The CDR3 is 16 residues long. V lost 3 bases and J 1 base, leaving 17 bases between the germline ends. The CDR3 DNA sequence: TGCGCCAGCAGCTCGCAAATTCCCAGGGATTCCTACGAGCAGTACTTC. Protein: CASSSQIPRDSYEQYF.

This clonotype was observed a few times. The CDR3 nucleotides are TGCGCCAGCAGCTTGACAGGGACAGTACTGTACAATGAGCAGTTCTTC. It specifies CASSLTGTVLYNEQFF. The gene calls are TRBV5-1 and TRBJ2-1; 7 bases fit TRBD1. The V gene's germline CDR1 is SGHRS and CDR2 YFSETQ. V lost 1 base, J lost 4 bases, and 8 bases stayed unmatched. The CDR3 runs 16 residues.

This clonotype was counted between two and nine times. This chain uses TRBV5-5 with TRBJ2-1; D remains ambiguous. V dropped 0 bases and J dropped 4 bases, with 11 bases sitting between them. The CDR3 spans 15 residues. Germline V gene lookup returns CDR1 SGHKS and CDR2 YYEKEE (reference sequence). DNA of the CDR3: TGTGCCAGCAGCTTGGAGGGCCCCCCGTACAATGAGCAGTTCTTC. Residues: CASSLEGPPYNEQFF.

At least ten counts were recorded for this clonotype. As DNA, the CDR3 is TGTGCCAGCAGCTTATCCGGAAACACCGGGGAGCTGTTTTTT. This codes for CASSLSGNTGELFF. The chain recombines TRBV7-3 with TRBJ2-2; no clear D. CDR1 and CDR2 (germline): SGHTA, FQGTGA. Trimming cost V 2 bases and J 2 bases, with 6 bases left between them. The CDR3 extends over 14 amino acids.

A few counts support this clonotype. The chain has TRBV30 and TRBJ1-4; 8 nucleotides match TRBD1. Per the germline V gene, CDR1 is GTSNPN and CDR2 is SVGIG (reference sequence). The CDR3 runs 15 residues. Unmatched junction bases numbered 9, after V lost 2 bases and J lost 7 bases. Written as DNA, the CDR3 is TGTGCCTGGAGTCGTAAGACAGGGGAGAGTGAAAAACTGTTTTTT. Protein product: CAWSRKTGESEKLFF.

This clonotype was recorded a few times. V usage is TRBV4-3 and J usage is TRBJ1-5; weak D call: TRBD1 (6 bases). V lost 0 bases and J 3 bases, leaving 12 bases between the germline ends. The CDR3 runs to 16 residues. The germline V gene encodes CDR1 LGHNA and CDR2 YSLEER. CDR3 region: CASSQELGGYNQPQHF. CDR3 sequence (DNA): TGCGCCAGCAGCCAAGAGTTAGGGGGATACAATCAGCCCCAGCATTTT.

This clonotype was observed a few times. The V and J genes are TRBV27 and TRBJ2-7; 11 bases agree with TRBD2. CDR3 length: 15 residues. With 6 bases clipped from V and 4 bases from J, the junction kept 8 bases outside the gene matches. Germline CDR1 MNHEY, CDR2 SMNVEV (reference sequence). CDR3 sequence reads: CASRPGLAGPYEQYF. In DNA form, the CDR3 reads TGTGCCAGCAGACCCGGACTAGCGGGCCCATACGAGCAGTACTTC.

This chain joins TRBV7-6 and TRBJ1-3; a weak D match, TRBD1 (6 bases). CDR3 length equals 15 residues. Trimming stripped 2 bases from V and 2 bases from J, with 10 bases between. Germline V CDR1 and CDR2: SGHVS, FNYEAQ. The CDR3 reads CASSLTPGAGNTIYF. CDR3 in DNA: TGTGCCAGCAGCTTAACTCCAGGGGCTGGAAACACCATATATTTT.

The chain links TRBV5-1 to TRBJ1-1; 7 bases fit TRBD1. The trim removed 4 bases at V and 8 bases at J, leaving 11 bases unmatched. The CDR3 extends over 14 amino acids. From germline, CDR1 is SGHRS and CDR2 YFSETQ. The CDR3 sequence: CASSPKGVTGEAFF. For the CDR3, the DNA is TGCGCCAGCAGCCCTAAGGGGGTGACAGGGGAAGCTTTCTTT.

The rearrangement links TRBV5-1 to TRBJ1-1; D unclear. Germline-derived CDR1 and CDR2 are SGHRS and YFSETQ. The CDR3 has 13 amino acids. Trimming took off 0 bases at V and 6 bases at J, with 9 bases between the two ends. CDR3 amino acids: CASSLDRGAEAFF. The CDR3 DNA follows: TGCGCCAGCAGCTTGGACCGAGGAGCTGAAGCTTTCTTT.

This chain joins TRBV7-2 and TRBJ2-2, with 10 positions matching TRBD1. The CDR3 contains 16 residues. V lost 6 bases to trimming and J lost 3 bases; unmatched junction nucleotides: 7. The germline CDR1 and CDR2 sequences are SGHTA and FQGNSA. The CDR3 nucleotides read TGTGCCAGCAGACCCCCTGGGACAGGGGACACCGGGGAGCTGTTTTTT. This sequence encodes CASRPPGTGDTGELFF.

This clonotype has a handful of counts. CDR3 residues: CASSQGLAATDTQYF. The CDR3 coding sequence is TGTGCCAGCAGCCAAGGACTAGCGGCCACAGATACGCAGTATTTT. The gene calls are TRBV3-1 and TRBJ2-3; TRBD2 matches 9 bases. With 1 base clipped from V and 2 bases from J, the junction kept 1 base outside the gene matches. Germline assignment: CDR1 LGHDT and CDR2 YNNKEL (reference sequence). The CDR3 is 15 amino acids.

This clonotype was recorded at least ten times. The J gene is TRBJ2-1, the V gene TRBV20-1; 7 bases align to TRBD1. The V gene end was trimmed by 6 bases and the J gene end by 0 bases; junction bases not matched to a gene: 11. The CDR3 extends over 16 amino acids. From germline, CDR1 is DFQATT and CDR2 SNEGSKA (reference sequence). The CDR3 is CSAHVDRTYSYNEQFF. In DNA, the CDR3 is TGCAGTGCCCACGTGGACAGGACCTACTCCTACAATGAGCAGTTCTTC.

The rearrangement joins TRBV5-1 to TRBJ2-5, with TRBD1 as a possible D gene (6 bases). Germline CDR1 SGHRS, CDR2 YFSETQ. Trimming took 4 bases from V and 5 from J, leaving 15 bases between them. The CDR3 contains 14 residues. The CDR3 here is CASSLVQGLETQYF. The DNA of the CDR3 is TGCGCCAGCAGCCTAGTACAGGGATTGGAGACCCAGTACTTC. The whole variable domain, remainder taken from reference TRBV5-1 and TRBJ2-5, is KAGVTQTPRYLIKTRGQQVTLSCSPISGHRSVSWYQQTPGQGLQFLFEYFSETQRNKGNFPGRFSGRQFSNSRSEMNVSTLELGDSALYLCASSLVQGLETQYFGPGTRLLVL.

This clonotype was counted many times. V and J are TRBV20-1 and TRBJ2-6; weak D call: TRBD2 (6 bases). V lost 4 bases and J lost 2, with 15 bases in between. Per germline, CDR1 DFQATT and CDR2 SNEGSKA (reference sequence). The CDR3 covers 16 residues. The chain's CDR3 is CSATRWGETGANVLTF. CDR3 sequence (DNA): TGCAGTGCTACTCGGTGGGGGGAAACTGGGGCCAACGTCCTGACTTTC.

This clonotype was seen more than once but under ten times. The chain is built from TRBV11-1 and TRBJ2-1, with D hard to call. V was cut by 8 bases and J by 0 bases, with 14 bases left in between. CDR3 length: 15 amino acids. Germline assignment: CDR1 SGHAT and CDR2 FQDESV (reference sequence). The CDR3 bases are TGTGCCAGCCTCCCAGGTCAGAGCTCCTACAATGAGCAGTTCTTC. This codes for CASLPGQSSYNEQFF.

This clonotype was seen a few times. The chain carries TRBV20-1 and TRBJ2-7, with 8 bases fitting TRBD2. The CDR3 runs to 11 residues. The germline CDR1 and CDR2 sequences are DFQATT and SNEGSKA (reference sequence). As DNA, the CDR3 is TGCAGCAGCGGGAGCTACTACGAGCAGTACTTC. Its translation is CSSGSYYEQYF.

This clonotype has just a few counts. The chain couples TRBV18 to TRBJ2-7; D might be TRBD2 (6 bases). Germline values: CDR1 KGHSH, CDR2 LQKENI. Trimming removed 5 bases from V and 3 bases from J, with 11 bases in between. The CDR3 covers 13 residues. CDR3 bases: TGTGCCAGCTCATCAGGAGCGGGCTACGAGCAGTACTTC. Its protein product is CASSSGAGYEQYF.

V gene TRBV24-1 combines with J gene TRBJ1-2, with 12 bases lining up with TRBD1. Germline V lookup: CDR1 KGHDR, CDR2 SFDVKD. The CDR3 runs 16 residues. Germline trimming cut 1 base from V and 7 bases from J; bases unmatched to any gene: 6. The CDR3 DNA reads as TGTGCCACCAGTGATTTCCGAGGGACAGGGGGCAGTGGCTACACCTTC. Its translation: CATSDFRGTGGSGYTF.